The 7 T cell receptor beta chains in this list originate from one sample, sequenced in a study of OX40 agonist ivuxolimab in advanced cancers. Library method: the immunoSEQ multiplex PCR assay. This immuneACCESS table, as held by TCRdb, lists in-frame sequences with V and J called but not all clones. Of the missing ones, under half trace to an unresolved V gene in checked studies; the others have no known cause. The sample includes about 81,000 clones, with about 92% observed a single time. Together, the top ten hold more than 13% of the sample. The sequencing used CD4+ or CD8+ T cells sorted from blood, collected in a trial of the OX40 agonist ivuxolimab. These receptors were taken from an adult with an advanced solid tumor such as melanoma, head and neck, liver or kidney cancer.

The gene calls are TRBV4-1 and TRBJ2-2; no clear D gene. From germline, CDR1 is MGHRA and CDR2 YSYEKL. Trimming pared 0 bases from V and 5 bases from J, leaving 13 bases between. There are 16 residues in the CDR3. The DNA of the CDR3 is TGCGCCAGCAGCCAAGATCCAACGGGTTTAACCGGGGAGCTGTTTTTT. Translating gives CASSQDPTGLTGELFF.

The CDR3 is CASSMVGDGVPEAFF. CDR3 DNA sequence: TGTGCCAGTAGTATGGTAGGGGACGGGGTCCCTGAAGCTTTCTTT. The chain couples TRBV19 to TRBJ1-1, with D possibly TRBD1 on 5 matching bases. Germline-derived CDR1 and CDR2 are LNHDA and SQIVND (reference sequence). Trimming pared 3 bases from V and 6 bases from J, leaving 17 bases between. The CDR3 totals 15 residues.

The V and J genes are TRBV4-3 and TRBJ1-2; D gene uncertain. V was shortened by 0 bases and J by 0 bases, with 5 bases between the two germline ends. The CDR3 runs 14 residues. Germline-derived CDR1 and CDR2 are LGHNA and YSLEER. This chain's CDR3 is CASSQDRANYGYTF. The DNA for the CDR3 is TGCGCCAGCAGCCAAGACCGAGCTAACTATGGCTACACCTTC.

This sequence joins TRBV4-1 and TRBJ2-7; D gene uncertain. The CDR3 spans 14 residues. V lost 1 base and J 0 bases, leaving 7 bases between the germline ends. CDR1 is MGHRA and CDR2 is YSYEKL in the germline V gene. The CDR3 nucleotides are TGCGCCAGCAGCCAAGCCGCAAGCTCCTACGAGCAGTACTTC. The encoded protein is CASSQAASSYEQYF.

A single count supports this clone. The chain has TRBV5-4 and TRBJ2-7; D remains ambiguous. The CDR3 spans 14 residues. The V gene's germline CDR1 is SGHNT and CDR2 YYREEE (reference sequence). V was clipped by 3 bases and J by 2 bases, with 12 bases between them. The CDR3 DNA is TGTGCCAGCAGCTCTCCGGGTAGGCCCTACGAGCAGTACTTC. Amino acid sequence: CASSSPGRPYEQYF.

This clone occurred a few times. V and J are TRBV27 and TRBJ2-2; D gene uncertain. V was shortened by 5 bases and J by 7 bases, with 8 bases between the two germline ends. The CDR3 has 12 amino acids. Germline V CDR1 and CDR2: MNHEY, SMNVEV (reference sequence). CDR3 residues: CASSQRNGELFF. The CDR3, as DNA: TGTGCCAGCAGTCAACGTAACGGGGAGCTGTTTTTT.

The chain couples TRBV28 to TRBJ2-4; 9 bases match TRBD1. CDR3 size: 15 residues. The germline gives CDR1 MDHEN, CDR2 SYDVKM. V shed 6 bases and J 4 bases; nucleotides not matched to a gene: 7. CDR3 DNA sequence: TGTGCCAGCAGCCCCGGGACAGGGACGAAAAACATTCAGTACTTC. This translates into CASSPGTGTKNIQYF.